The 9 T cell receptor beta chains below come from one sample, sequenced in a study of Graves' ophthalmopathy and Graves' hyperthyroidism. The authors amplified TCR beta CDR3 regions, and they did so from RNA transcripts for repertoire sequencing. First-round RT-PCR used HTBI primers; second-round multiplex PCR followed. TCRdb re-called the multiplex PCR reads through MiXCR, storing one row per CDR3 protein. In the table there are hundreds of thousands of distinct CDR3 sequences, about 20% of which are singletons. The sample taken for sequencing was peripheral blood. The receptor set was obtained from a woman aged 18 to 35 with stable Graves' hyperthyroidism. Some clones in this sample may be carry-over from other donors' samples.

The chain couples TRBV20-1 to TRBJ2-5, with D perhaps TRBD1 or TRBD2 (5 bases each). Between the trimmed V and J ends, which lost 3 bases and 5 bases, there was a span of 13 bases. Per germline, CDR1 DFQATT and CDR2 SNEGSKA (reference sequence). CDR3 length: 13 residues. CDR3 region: CSASKKWGETQYF. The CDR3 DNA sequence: TGCAGTGCTAGCAAAAAATGGGGGGAGACCCAGTACTTC.

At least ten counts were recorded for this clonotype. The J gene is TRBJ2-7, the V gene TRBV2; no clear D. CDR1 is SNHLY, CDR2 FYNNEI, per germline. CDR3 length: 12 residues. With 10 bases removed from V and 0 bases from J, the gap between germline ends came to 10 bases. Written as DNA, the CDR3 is TGTGCCACCCGAGGAAGCTCCTACGAGCAGTACTTC. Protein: CATRGSSYEQYF.

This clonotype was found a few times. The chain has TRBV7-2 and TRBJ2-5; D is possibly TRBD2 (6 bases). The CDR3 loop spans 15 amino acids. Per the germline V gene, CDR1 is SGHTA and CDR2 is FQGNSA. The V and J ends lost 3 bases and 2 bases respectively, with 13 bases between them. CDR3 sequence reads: CASSLAGMGQETQYF. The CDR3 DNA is TGTGCCAGCAGCTTGGCGGGGATGGGTCAAGAGACCCAGTACTTC.

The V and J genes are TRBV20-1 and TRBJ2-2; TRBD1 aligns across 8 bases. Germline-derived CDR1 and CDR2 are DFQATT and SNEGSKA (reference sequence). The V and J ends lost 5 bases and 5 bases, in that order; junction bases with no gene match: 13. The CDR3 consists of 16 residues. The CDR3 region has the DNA TGCAGTGCTTTGGGCGGGACAGGCCCAGGTACCGGGGAGCTGTTTTTT. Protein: CSALGGTGPGTGELFF.

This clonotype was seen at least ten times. In DNA, the CDR3 is TGTGCCAGCAGTTTAGGCACCCTGTACCCCTACGAGCAGTACTTC. Translation: CASSLGTLYPYEQYF. The J gene is TRBJ2-7, the V gene TRBV28, with no clear D. In germline, CDR1 is MDHEN, CDR2 SYDVKM. The CDR3 has 15 amino acids. Trimming took off 2 bases at V and 2 bases at J, with 13 bases between the two ends. Based on the CDR3 plus reference TRBV28 and TRBJ2-7, the full variable domain is DVKVTQSSRYLVKRTGEKVFLECVQDMDHENMFWYRQDPGLGLRLIYFSYDVKMKEKGDIPEGYSVSREKKERFSLILESASTNQTSMYLCASSLGTLYPYEQYFGPGTRLTVT.

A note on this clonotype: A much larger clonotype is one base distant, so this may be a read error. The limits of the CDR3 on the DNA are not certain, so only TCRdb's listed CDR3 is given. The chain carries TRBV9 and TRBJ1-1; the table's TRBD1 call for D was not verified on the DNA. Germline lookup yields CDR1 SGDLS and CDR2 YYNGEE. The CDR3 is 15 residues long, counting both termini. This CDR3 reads CASSVGWGTSTESFF.

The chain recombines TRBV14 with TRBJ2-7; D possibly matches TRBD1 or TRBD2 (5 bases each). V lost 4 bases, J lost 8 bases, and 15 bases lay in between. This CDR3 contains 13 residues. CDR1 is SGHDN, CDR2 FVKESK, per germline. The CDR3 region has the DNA TGTGCCAGCAGCCCCGCGGCAGGGAGTCAGCAGTACTTC. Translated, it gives CASSPAAGSQQYF.

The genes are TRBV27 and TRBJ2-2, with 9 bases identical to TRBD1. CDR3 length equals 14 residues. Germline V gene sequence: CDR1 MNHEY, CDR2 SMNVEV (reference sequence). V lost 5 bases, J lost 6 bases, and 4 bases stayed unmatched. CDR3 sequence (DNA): TGTGCCAGCAGTCCGGGGACAGGGTCCGGGGAGCTGTTTTTT. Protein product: CASSPGTGSGELFF.

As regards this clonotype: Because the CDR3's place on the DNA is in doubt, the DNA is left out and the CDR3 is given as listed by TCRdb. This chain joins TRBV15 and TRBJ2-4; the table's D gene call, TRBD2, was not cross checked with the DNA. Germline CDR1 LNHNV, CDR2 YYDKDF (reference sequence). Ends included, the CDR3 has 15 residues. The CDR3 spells CATSRPVGGGNIKYF.